This is a list of T cell receptor beta chains from one sample in a study of CD8 T cells in Susac syndrome. Each CDR3 protein gets one entry after TCRdb re-called the immunoSEQ multiplex PCR reads with MiXCR. Here the sample spans approximately 150,000 distinct CDR3 sequences, roughly 94% being singletons. The sequenced sample was CD4+ T cells from PBMCs. These receptors were obtained from a human donor in good health. Both conserved end residues are part of each CDR3. A D gene is named only where the DNA matches it firmly. The size entry is marked missing in some rows and otherwise reads once, few, many or a size class.

NA | TRBJ1-4 | TRBV2 | NA | CASTWDYLSEKLFF | TGTGCCAGCACCTGGGACTATCTGTCCGAAAAACTGTTTTTT
NA | TRBJ1-4 | TRBV7-2 | NA | CASSLEGEREKLFF | TGTGCCAGCAGCTTAGAGGGCGAGCGGGAAAAACTGTTTTTT
TRBD1 | TRBJ1-4 | TRBV29-1 | NA | CSATGGGGEKLFF | TGCAGCGCGACAGGGGGTGGAGGAGAAAAACTGTTTTTT
NA | TRBJ2-1 | TRBV28 | NA | CASSPPLNEQFF | TGTGCCAGCAGCCCCCCGTTGAATGAGCAGTTCTTC
NA | TRBJ2-2 | TRBV7-9 | NA | CASSLGFGPRGAGELFF | TGTGCCAGCAGCTTGGGTTTCGGGCCCCGGGGCGCCGGGGAGCTGTTTTTT
TRBD2 | TRBJ2-1 | TRBV6-1 | NA | CASSRTSGRIRDEQFF | TGTGCCAGCAGCCGGACTAGCGGGAGAATTCGGGATGAGCAGTTCTTC
TRBD2 | TRBJ2-1 | TRBV11-2 | NA | CASSLDTSGTTSGSYNEQFF | TGTGCCAGCAGCTTAGATACTAGCGGGACCACGTCGGGGTCCTACAATGAGCAGTTCTTC
NA | TRBJ1-1 | TRBV14 | NA | CASSQWGGATEAFF | TGTGCCAGCAGCCAATGGGGAGGTGCCACTGAAGCTTTCTTT
TRBD1 | TRBJ1-4 | TRBV6-6 | once | CASSYRDRVEKLFF | TGTGCCAGCAGTTATCGGGACAGGGTTGAGAAACTGTTTTTT
TRBD2 | TRBJ2-1 | TRBV12-3/TRBV12-4 | once | CASRTSGRASEQFF | TGTGCCAGCAGGACTAGCGGGAGGGCTAGTGAGCAGTTCTTC
NA | TRBJ1-3 | TRBV3-1 | NA | CASRQGSGNTIYF | TGTGCCAGCAGACAAGGCTCTGGAAACACCATATATTTT
NA | TRBJ2-2 | TRBV20-1 | NA | CSAIRHTGELFF | TGCAGTGCTATCAGGCACACCGGGGAGCTGTTTTTT
NA | TRBJ1-5 | TRBV7-2 | NA | CASSPSPNQPQHF | TGTGCCAGCAGCCCGTCTCCCAATCAGCCCCAGCATTTT
TRBD1 | TRBJ1-1 | TRBV5-6 | once | CASRTLGQGVDTEAFF | TGTGCCAGCAGAACCCTAGGACAGGGGGTCGACACTGAAGCTTTCTTT
TRBD2 | TRBJ2-2 | TRBV24-1 | NA | CATTGGGAGELFF | TGTGCCACCACGGGAGGGGGTGCCGGGGAGCTGTTTTTT
NA | TRBJ2-3 | TRBV20-1 | once | CSVPQTDTQYF | TGCAGTGTCCCTCAGACAGATACGCAGTATTTT
NA | TRBJ2-6 | TRBV5-6 | NA | CASSLAWGRGGSGANVLTF | TGTGCCAGCAGCTTGGCCTGGGGCAGAGGGGGCTCTGGGGCCAACGTCCTGACTTTC
NA | TRBJ1-1 | TRBV15 | once | CATSRDFDLGGTEAFF | TGTGCCACCAGCAGAGATTTCGACCTAGGGGGTACTGAAGCTTTCTTT
TRBD1 | TRBJ1-3 | TRBV30 | NA | CAYHRDRGGNTIYF | TGTGCCTACCACCGGGACAGGGGAGGAAACACCATATATTTT
TRBD1 | TRBJ2-7 | TRBV10-1 | once | CASSEGTGGVGEQYF | TGCGCCAGCAGTGAGGGTACAGGGGGAGTGGGCGAGCAGTACTTC
TRBD1 | TRBJ1-1 | TRBV10-3 | NA | CAISEDRGNTEAFF | TGTGCCATCAGTGAGGACAGGGGGAACACTGAAGCTTTCTTT
NA | TRBJ2-5 | TRBV10-3 | NA | CATLGAPEMETQYF | TGTGCCACCCTGGGTGCCCCAGAGATGGAGACCCAGTACTTC
TRBD1 | TRBJ1-3 | TRBV4-1 | NA | CASSRVTGPSGNTIYF | TGCGCCAGCAGCCGAGTGACAGGGCCCTCTGGAAACACCATATATTTT
TRBD1 | TRBJ1-1 | TRBV3-1 | NA | CASSQGQKNTEAFF | TGTGCCAGCAGCCAGGGACAGAAGAACACTGAAGCTTTCTTT
TRBD2 | TRBJ2-5 | TRBV20-1 | once | CSAKNSGKGGNRAQYF | TGCAGTGCTAAAAATAGCGGGAAGGGAGGGAATCGGGCCCAGTACTTC
NA | TRBJ2-7 | TRBV5-1 | NA | CASSLGQATYEQYF | TGCGCCAGCAGCTTGGGTCAGGCGACCTACGAGCAGTACTTC
NA | TRBJ1-1 | TRBV6-6 | NA | CASRGGGKGTEAFF | TGTGCCAGCAGAGGGGGGGGAAAGGGCACTGAAGCTTTCTTT